Each of the 24 T cell receptor beta chains below was sequenced from the same sample in a study of OX40 agonist ivuxolimab in advanced cancers. The library was obtained by the immunoSEQ multiplex PCR assay. Entries here come from immuneACCESS through TCRdb and include only in-frame sequences with V and J called. Some clones fail to appear in such tables; in the studies checked, an unresolved V gene covers under half of the shortfall, and the cause of the remainder is unknown. The sample yields tens of thousands of clones; approximately 85% were counted once. The ten most abundant clones make up about 53% of the sample. The starting material was CD4+ or CD8+ T cells sorted from blood, obtained in a trial of the OX40 agonist ivuxolimab. These receptors were taken from an adult with an advanced solid tumor such as melanoma, head and neck, liver or kidney cancer.

The sample holds one count of this clone. The chain couples TRBV2 to TRBJ2-1, with TRBD2 matching over 12 bases. This CDR3 region has 17 residues. V trimming: 2 bases; J trimming: 6 bases; junction bases outside the gene matches: 8. Germline values: CDR1 SNHLY, CDR2 FYNNEI. DNA of the CDR3: TGTGCCAGCAGTGAAAGCCCTAGCGGGGGGGGTGGCAATGAGCAGTTCTTC. It specifies CASSESPSGGGGNEQFF.

The V call is TRBV9, the J call TRBJ1-1; D is unclear. The V gene lost 4 bases and the J gene lost 4 bases, with 17 bases spanning the gap. The CDR3 runs 15 residues. CDR1 is SGDLS and CDR2 is YYNGEE in the germline V gene. The CDR3 region has the DNA TGTGCCAGCAGCCTCGAGACCGCGGCGACCACTGAAGCTTTCTTT. Its protein product is CASSLETAATTEAFF.

The V call is TRBV7-3, the J call TRBJ2-1; 7 positions match TRBD2. The CDR3 extends over 15 amino acids. The V and J ends lost 0 bases and 2 bases, in that order; junction bases with no gene match: 1. The germline gives CDR1 SGHTA, CDR2 FQGTGA. The CDR3 reads CASSLTTSTYNEQFF. The CDR3, as DNA: TGTGCCAGCAGCTTAACGACTAGCACCTACAATGAGCAGTTCTTC.

The chain couples TRBV18 to TRBJ2-7, with 9 bases identical to TRBD1. The CDR3 length is 17 residues. Trimming removed 0 bases from V and 1 base from J; junction bases left unmatched: 7. Looked up from germline, CDR1 is KGHSH and CDR2 is LQKENI. This chain's CDR3 is CASSPPPGTGFSYEQYF. The CDR3, as DNA: TGTGCCAGCTCACCACCTCCGGGGACAGGGTTTTCCTACGAGCAGTACTTC.

The chain joins TRBV30 to TRBJ2-6; D gene uncertain. Trimming took off 0 bases at V and 0 bases at J, with 3 bases between the two ends. The CDR3 is 14 amino acids. Looked up from germline, CDR1 is GTSNPN and CDR2 is SVGIG (reference sequence). CDR3 nucleotides: TGTGCCTGGAGTGTGTACTCTGGGGCCAACGTCCTGACTTTC. This encodes CAWSVYSGANVLTF.

This clone was seen just once. The chain has TRBV6-5 and TRBJ2-1; D perhaps matches TRBD2 (6 bases). Germline V gene data show CDR1 as MNHEY and CDR2 as SVGAGI. This CDR3 spans 15 amino acids. Trimming shortened V by 6 bases and J by 7 bases, and 19 bases separated the two germline ends. CDR3 sequence: CASRESGGKGNEQFF. The CDR3, as DNA: TGTGCCAGCAGAGAATCCGGGGGAAAGGGGAATGAGCAGTTCTTC.

The genes are TRBV7-2 and TRBJ2-2, with TRBD1 identical over 8 bases. This CDR3 is 16 amino acids long. Losses at the gene ends were 4 bases for V and 2 bases for J; bases not matched to a gene: 6. Germline assignment: CDR1 SGHTA and CDR2 FQGNSA. The chain's CDR3 is CASSSPRGLNTGELFF. CDR3 sequence (DNA): TGTGCCAGCAGCTCACCCAGGGGGCTAAACACCGGGGAGCTGTTTTTT.

The genes are TRBV4-1 and TRBJ1-4; D not certain. The CDR3 runs 16 residues. The germline V gene has CDR1 MGHRA and CDR2 YSYEKL. Trimming took off 3 bases at V and 7 bases at J, with 18 bases between the two ends. The CDR3 DNA sequence: TGCGCCAGCAGCCAGGACGGGGAGGGTTTTGGTGAAAAACTGTTTTTT. This encodes CASSQDGEGFGEKLFF.

This clone was seen just once. The V and J genes are TRBV19 and TRBJ1-1; unclear D gene. The CDR3 spans 12 residues. Between the trimmed V and J ends, which lost 4 bases and 1 base, there was a span of 4 bases. Germline lookup yields CDR1 LNHDA and CDR2 SQIVND (reference sequence). The CDR3 DNA reads TGTGCCAGTAGTAGGGGGAACACTGAAGCTTTCTTT. Translated, it gives CASSRGNTEAFF.

The chain carries TRBV27 and TRBJ2-5, with a possible D match to TRBD2 (6 bases). From germline, CDR1 is MNHEY and CDR2 SMNVEV (reference sequence). The CDR3 is 13 residues long. V dropped 5 bases and J dropped 0 bases, with 7 bases sitting between them. Here the CDR3 reads CASSRDYQETQYF. CDR3 coding DNA: TGTGCCAGCAGTCGGGACTACCAAGAGACCCAGTACTTC.

Details on this clone: Being one base from a much bigger clone, this may be a read error. J is TRBJ2-7 and V is TRBV11-3, with D unclear. CDR1 and CDR2 (germline): SGHNT, YENEEA. This CDR3 has 13 amino acids. The V and J ends lost 4 bases and 0 bases respectively, with 7 bases between them. The CDR3 nucleotides read TGTGCCAGCAGCTCCCCTGGCTCCTACGAGCAGTACTTC. Protein sequence: CASSSPGSYEQYF.

The gene calls are TRBV21-1 and TRBJ1-1. TRBV21-1 is a pseudogene segment. CDR3 size: 12 residues. The CDR3 nucleotides are TGTGCCATCCGGACTCGGAACACTGAAGCTTTCTTT. It yields the protein CAIRTRNTEAFF.

V and J are TRBV4-1 and TRBJ2-3; D ambiguous. The CDR3 extends over 15 amino acids. Trimming shortened V by 1 base and J by 2 bases, and 10 bases separated the two germline ends. Germline CDR1 and CDR2: MGHRA and YSYEKL. The CDR3 spells CASSQVLRFTDTQYF. Here the CDR3 DNA reads TGCGCCAGCAGCCAAGTTCTCCGATTCACAGATACGCAGTATTTT.

The rearrangement joins TRBV10-3 to TRBJ2-7, with a weak D call TRBD1 (6 bases). The CDR3 is 13 residues long. Deletions cut 8 bases from V and 0 bases from J, with 11 bases between. Germline assignment: CDR1 ENHRY and CDR2 SYGVKD. The CDR3 nucleotides read TGTGCCATCGCGGCAGGGGACTCCTACGAGCAGTACTTC. Translated: CAIAAGDSYEQYF.

The V and J genes are TRBV6-1 and TRBJ2-1; TRBD2 agrees at 9 bases. The germline CDR1 and CDR2 sequences are MNHNS and SASEGT. Unmatched junction bases numbered 18, after V lost 2 bases and J lost 7 bases. This CDR3 has 19 amino acids. The CDR3 DNA is TGTGCCAGCAGTGAACTCCGGTGGTCTGCGGGGGGGCTGTCAAATGAGCAGTTCTTC. The encoded protein is CASSELRWSAGGLSNEQFF.

This clone was observed a handful of times. This chain uses TRBV9 with TRBJ2-2, with 7 bases fitting TRBD1. This CDR3 is 15 amino acids long. Germline CDR1 is SGDLS and CDR2 is YYNGEE. V was pared by 0 bases and J by 6 bases, with 5 bases of the junction left unmatched. CDR3 coding DNA: TGTGCCAGCAGCGTAGAGGTGCAGGGGGCCGGGGAGCTGTTTTTT. Residues: CASSVEVQGAGELFF. Filled out from reference TRBV9 and TRBJ2-2, the complete variable domain reads DSGVTQTPKHLITATGQRVTLRCSPRSGDLSVYWYQQSLDQGLQFLIQYYNGEERAKGNILERFSAQQFPDLHSELNLSSLELGDSALYFCASSVEVQGAGELFFGEGSRLTVL.

This rearrangement joins TRBV5-1 to TRBJ2-3; 9 bases fit TRBD1. The CDR3 spans 17 residues. V was pared by 2 bases and J by 2 bases, with 9 bases of the junction left unmatched. Looked up from germline, CDR1 is SGHRS and CDR2 is YFSETQ. CDR3 nucleotide sequence: TGCGCCAGCAGCTTAACAACAGGGGGCCTAGACACAGATACGCAGTATTTT. It yields the protein CASSLTTGGLDTDTQYF.

Details on this clone: The junction departs from the called germline gene at one end, perhaps through a read error. The chain is built from TRBV6-6 and TRBJ2-7; tentatively, D is TRBD1 or TRBD2 (5 bases each). The CDR3 runs 12 residues. Germline loops: CDR1 MNHNY, CDR2 SVGAGI (reference sequence). For the CDR3, the DNA is TGTGCCAGCAGTTACTCGGGGGAGATAACCGCCTTC. Translating it yields CASSYSGEITAF.

The chain couples TRBV6-4 to TRBJ1-6; TRBD1 matches 7 bases. The CDR3 is 17 amino acids. V shed 0 bases and J 10 bases; nucleotides not matched to a gene: 12. Looked up from germline, CDR1 is MRHNA and CDR2 is SNTAGT. The CDR3 loop is CASSDSTGTEEGSPLHF. The CDR3, as DNA: TGTGCCAGCAGTGACTCCACCGGGACAGAAGAGGGATCACCCCTCCACTTT.

The chain recombines TRBV28 with TRBJ1-1; TRBD1 is a possible D gene (5 bases). Germline V gives CDR1 MDHEN, CDR2 SYDVKM. Trimming pared 6 bases from V and 5 bases from J, leaving 16 bases between. The CDR3 has 14 amino acids. The CDR3, as DNA: TGTGCCAGCAGAATGGCGGGGGGTGGGACTGAAGCTTTCTTT. This codes for CASRMAGGGTEAFF.

The chain uses TRBV25-1 and TRBJ2-5, with no clear D. Germline V gene sequence: CDR1 MGHDK, CDR2 SYGVNS. V was cut by 5 bases and J by 5 bases, with 3 bases left in between. This CDR3 has 10 amino acids. CDR3 residues: CASSRETQYF. As DNA, the CDR3 is TGTGCCAGCAGTAGGGAGACCCAGTACTTC. The whole variable domain, remainder taken from reference TRBV25-1 and TRBJ2-5, is EADIYQTPRYLVIGTGKKITLECSQTMGHDKMYWYQQDPGMELHLIHYSYGVNSTEKGDLSSESTVSRIRTEHFPLTLESARPSHTSQYLCASSRETQYFGPGTRLLVL.

The chain combines TRBV27 with TRBJ1-2; possibly TRBD1 for D (6 bases). The germline V gene encodes CDR1 MNHEY and CDR2 SMNVEV (reference sequence). The CDR3 loop spans 14 amino acids. V shed 6 bases and J shed 6 bases, with 17 bases lying between them. The DNA of the CDR3 is TGTGCCAGCAGAGTGAGGGGGGGTCGGAATGGCTACACCTTC. Residues: CASRVRGGRNGYTF.

The chain joins TRBV15 to TRBJ1-2; D gene unclear. Germline V lookup: CDR1 LNHNV, CDR2 YYDKDF (reference sequence). The CDR3 contains 14 residues. Trimming took 0 bases from V and 5 from J, leaving 10 bases between them. Written as DNA, the CDR3 is TGTGCCACCAGCAGAGACGGCTTGGGGTATGGCTACACCTTC. Translated, it gives CATSRDGLGYGYTF. Full variable domain (missing parts from reference TRBV15 and TRBJ1-2): DAMVIQNPRYQVTQFGKPVTLSCSQTLNHNVMYWYQQKSSQAPKLLFHYYDKDFNNEADTPDNFQSRRPNTSFCFLDIRSPGLGDTAMYLCATSRDGLGYGYTFGSGTRLTVV.

This clone is labeled medium-sized (0.01 to 0.1%). J is TRBJ1-1 and V is TRBV7-9, with D unclear. V was cut by 0 bases and J by 5 bases, with 13 bases left in between. The CDR3 has 15 amino acids. Germline CDR1 reads SEHNR; CDR2 reads FQNEAQ (reference sequence). The CDR3, as DNA: TGTGCCAGCAGCTTAGCTAGTAACGGGATGACTGAAGCTTTCTTT. Protein: CASSLASNGMTEAFF.